The 8 T cell receptor beta chains in this list originate from one sample, sequenced in a study of T cell responses to AZD1222 COVID-19 vaccine. Using immunoSEQ multiplex PCR, the repertoire was profiled, and TCRdb retains in-frame clones only, with some absent. The table includes approximately 190,000 clones, more than 75% detected once. Source: peripheral blood, taken on day 0 of AZD1222 vaccination. These receptors all come from an adult in good health.

The CDR3 DNA reads TGTGCCAGCAGCTTAAAATATTGGGACAGGAGCTCTGGGGCCAACGTCCTGACTTTC. It codes for CASSLKYWDRSSGANVLTF. The V call is TRBV7-9, the J call TRBJ2-6; the match to TRBD1 covers 8 bases. The V and J ends lost 2 bases and 0 bases, in that order; junction bases with no gene match: 9. The CDR3 totals 19 residues. CDR1 and CDR2 from the germline V gene are SEHNR and FQNEAQ (reference sequence).

This chain connects TRBV19 to TRBJ1-5; 7 bases line up with TRBD1. The germline CDR1 and CDR2 sequences are LNHDA and SQIVND (reference sequence). The CDR3 runs to 15 residues. Trimming took 9 bases from V and 3 from J; bases not matched to a gene: 11. The CDR3 region has the DNA TGTGCCAGCACCTACGGACAGGCCGTCAATCAGCCCCAGCATTTT. Residues: CASTYGQAVNQPQHF.

The chain carries TRBV5-4 and TRBJ1-3; 7 nucleotides agree with TRBD1. The length of the CDR3 is 14 residues. Looked up from germline, CDR1 is SGHNT and CDR2 is YYREEE (reference sequence). V lost 5 bases to trimming and J lost 4 bases; unmatched junction nucleotides: 6. This CDR3 reads CASRQSTGGNTIYF. The CDR3 DNA sequence: TGTGCCAGCAGACAATCGACAGGGGGAAACACCATATATTTT.

As concerns this clone: The sample holds other DNA sequences that translate to the same CDR3. The chain joins TRBV7-9 to TRBJ2-6; D gene ambiguous. The CDR3 spans 14 residues. CDR1 is SEHNR, CDR2 FQNEAQ, per germline (reference sequence). Trimming removed 1 base from V and 1 base from J, with 2 bases in between. The CDR3 bases are TGTGCCAGCAGCTTAGTATCTGGGGCCAACGTCCTGACTTTC. Translating gives CASSLVSGANVLTF.

The V gene is TRBV19, the J gene TRBJ1-1, with TRBD1 as a possible D gene (5 bases). The germline gives CDR1 LNHDA, CDR2 SQIVND (reference sequence). This CDR3 spans 14 amino acids. V was trimmed by 3 bases and J by 0 bases, leaving 8 bases between them. The chain's CDR3 is CASSIQGMNTEAFF. CDR3 DNA sequence: TGTGCCAGTAGTATCCAGGGCATGAACACTGAAGCTTTCTTT.

The CDR3 here is CASSQGPGLGYGYTF. The CDR3 coding sequence is TGTGCCAGTAGTCAGGGGCCGGGCCTTGGATATGGCTACACCTTC. V usage is TRBV19 and J usage is TRBJ1-2; weak D call: TRBD1 (6 bases). This CDR3 has 15 residues. V was cut by 5 bases and J by 5 bases, with 18 bases left in between. Germline V gene lookup returns CDR1 LNHDA and CDR2 SQIVND (reference sequence).

The rearrangement uses TRBV24-1 and TRBJ2-3; D may be TRBD1 (5 bases). This CDR3 is 13 amino acids long. Germline values: CDR1 KGHDR, CDR2 SFDVKD. Trimming removed 4 bases from V and 4 bases from J, with 8 bases in between. The CDR3 sequence is CATSEAGSDTQYF. The CDR3, as DNA: TGTGCCACCAGTGAAGCAGGGTCAGATACGCAGTATTTT.

The chain is built from TRBV7-2 and TRBJ1-3, with D possibly matching TRBD1 (6 bases). Germline loops: CDR1 SGHTA, CDR2 FQGNSA. The CDR3 spans 14 residues. V was cut by 8 bases and J by 0 bases, with 11 bases left in between. In nucleotides, the CDR3 is TGTGCCAGCGACCGGGACAACTCTGGAAACACCATATATTTT. As protein: CASDRDNSGNTIYF.